What follows are 26 T cell receptor beta chains derived from one specimen sequenced in a study of Ad26.COV2.S vaccination and SARS-CoV-2 variants. Sequencing was performed with immunoSEQ multiplex PCR; in TCRdb, only in-frame clones are kept and a portion is missing. The top ten clones hold approximately 15% of a sample with about 97,000 clones, around 81% of them seen once. This sample comprised peripheral blood, obtained after recovery from COVID-19. These receptors originate from a human donor who had recovered from COVID-19.

The chain links TRBV7-5 to TRBJ1-5. TRBV7-5 is flagged as a pseudogene. CDR3 length: 18 amino acids. CDR3 in DNA: TGTGTCAGAAGCCCCCGCGGCATAGCTCTCGAATCCCCACAGCCCCAGCATTTT. Translation: CVRSPRGIALESPQPQHF.

This clone has only a few counts. The chain has TRBV2 and TRBJ1-1; TRBD1 is a possible D gene (5 bases). V shed 7 bases and J shed 0 bases, with 12 bases lying between them. This CDR3 has 14 residues. Germline V gene data show CDR1 as SNHLY and CDR2 as FYNNEI. The CDR3 region is CASTGPLMNTEAFF. For the CDR3, the DNA is TGTGCCAGCACGGGACCGCTAATGAACACTGAAGCTTTCTTT.

The chain recombines TRBV6-5 with TRBJ2-3, with TRBD1 matching over 8 bases. The CDR3 has 13 residues. J lost 4 bases, V lost 11 bases, and 8 bases had no gene match. CDR1 MNHEY and CDR2 SVGAGI come from the germline V gene. The CDR3 loop reads CAGGQEVADTQYF. The DNA for the CDR3 is TGTGCCGGGGGACAGGAGGTGGCAGATACGCAGTATTTT.

This chain connects TRBV7-5 to TRBJ2-1; the DNA was not used to check the table's D call, TRBD2. TRBV7-5 is assigned pseudogene status. CDR3 size: 15 residues. The CDR3 DNA reads TGTGTCAGAAGCTTAGGGTTAGCCGGGGGCAATGAGCAGTTCTTC. This translates into CVRSLGLAGGNEQFF.

J is TRBJ1-3 and V is TRBV7-9; D is ambiguous. CDR3 length equals 10 residues. Germline loops: CDR1 SEHNR, CDR2 FQNEAQ (reference sequence). V dropped 11 bases and J dropped 4 bases, with 6 bases sitting between them. CDR3 nucleotide sequence: TGTGCCTACGGGGGAAACACCATATATTTT. It codes for CAYGGNTIYF.

This clone was seen more than once but under ten times. The CDR3 region is CASSNTLAGAYEQYF. The CDR3 nucleotides read TGTGCCAGCAGCAACACCCTGGCGGGGGCCTACGAGCAGTACTTC. The chain carries TRBV21-1 and TRBJ2-7; no DNA check was done on the table's D call, TRBD2. TRBV21-1 is recorded as a pseudogene. The CDR3 covers 15 residues.

The rearrangement joins TRBV30 to TRBJ1-3; D gene uncertain. Looked up from germline, CDR1 is GTSNPN and CDR2 is SVGIG (reference sequence). V lost 3 bases and J 0 bases, leaving 18 bases between the germline ends. The CDR3 is 17 residues long. The CDR3 DNA follows: TGTGCCTGGAGCCTGGCCTCGGGCAGTAGCTCTGGAAACACCATATATTTT. Its translation is CAWSLASGSSSGNTIYF.

This chain links TRBV6-2 or TRBV6-3 with TRBJ1-5; TRBD1 aligns across 9 bases. The germline gives CDR1 MNHEY, CDR2 SVGEGT. The V segment lost 5 bases and the J segment 4 bases; nucleotides outside the gene matches: 6. The CDR3 totals 15 residues. The DNA of the CDR3 is TGTGCCAGCAGTCCCCGACAGGGGGTTAATCAGCCCCAGCATTTT. This translates into CASSPRQGVNQPQHF.

In its sample, this clone was seen a few times. This rearrangement joins TRBV19 to TRBJ1-2, with D unresolved. Germline V gene sequence: CDR1 LNHDA, CDR2 SQIVND (reference sequence). The V and J ends lost 4 bases and 2 bases respectively, with 14 bases between them. The CDR3 runs to 15 residues. The chain's CDR3 is CASSRETTSNYGYTF. The CDR3 nucleotides read TGTGCCAGTAGTAGGGAGACTACCTCAAACTATGGCTACACCTTC.

The chain is built from TRBV5-1 and TRBJ1-4; 10 bases are shared with TRBD1. Germline CDR1 reads SGHRS; CDR2 reads YFSETQ. V gave up 3 bases and J gave up 8 bases; unmatched junction bases: 7. This CDR3 is 15 amino acids long. The CDR3 loop is CASSSKTGGNEKLFF. CDR3 sequence (DNA): TGCGCCAGCAGCTCAAAGACAGGGGGCAACGAAAAACTGTTTTTT.

The chain combines TRBV5-1 with TRBJ2-1; no firm D call. This CDR3 contains 16 residues. Trimming took 0 bases from V and 0 from J, leaving 10 bases between them. Germline lookup yields CDR1 SGHRS and CDR2 YFSETQ. The CDR3 reads CASSLDGQVSYNEQFF. The DNA for the CDR3 is TGCGCCAGCAGCTTGGATGGGCAGGTCTCCTACAATGAGCAGTTCTTC.

This chain connects TRBV5-1 to TRBJ1-4; 7 positions agree with TRBD1. This CDR3 has 15 amino acids. With V trimmed by 4 bases and J by 7 bases, 10 bases remained unmatched. Germline CDR1 SGHRS, CDR2 YFSETQ. This chain's CDR3 is CASSRTRDRGEKLFF. Here the CDR3 DNA reads TGCGCCAGCAGCCGGACCCGGGACAGAGGTGAAAAACTGTTTTTT.

The chain couples TRBV28 to TRBJ1-6; 7 nucleotides agree with TRBD1. The germline V gene encodes CDR1 MDHEN and CDR2 SYDVKM. Trimming at V came to 3 bases and at J to 7 bases, leaving 6 bases not matched to a gene. This CDR3 is 15 amino acids long. The CDR3 bases are TGTGCCAGCAGTTTTCGACAGGGAGGGAATTCACCCCTCCACTTT. Translated, it gives CASSFRQGGNSPLHF. The whole variable domain, remainder taken from reference TRBV28 and TRBJ1-6, is DVKVTQSSRYLVKRTGEKVFLECVQDMDHENMFWYRQDPGLGLRLIYFSYDVKMKEKGDIPEGYSVSREKKERFSLILESASTNQTSMYLCASSFRQGGNSPLHFGNGTRLTVT.

This clone appeared many times. The CDR3 reads CAISEYDEQYF. The CDR3 DNA sequence: TGTGCCATCAGTGAGTATGACGAGCAGTACTTC. V gene TRBV10-3 combines with J gene TRBJ2-7; D is ambiguous. Germline V gene data show CDR1 as ENHRY and CDR2 as SYGVKD. This CDR3 contains 11 residues. V lost 1 base to trimming and J lost 5 bases, with 3 bases between them.

The chain links TRBV2 to TRBJ2-1; TRBD1 is a possible D gene (6 bases). Germline V gene lookup returns CDR1 SNHLY and CDR2 FYNNEI. The CDR3 consists of 13 residues. V was trimmed by 7 bases and J by 1 base, leaving 8 bases between them. The CDR3 loop is CASTQGSYNEQFF. CDR3 nucleotide sequence: TGTGCCAGCACTCAGGGGTCCTACAATGAGCAGTTCTTC. The full variable domain, its missing parts supplied by reference TRBV2 and TRBJ2-1, is EPEVTQTPSHQVTQMGQEVILRCVPISNHLYFYWYRQILGQKVEFLVSFYNNEISEKSEIFDDQFSVERPDGSNFTLKIRSTKLEDSAMYFCASTQGSYNEQFFGPGTRLTVL.

A few counts support this clone. The chain employs TRBV10-2 and TRBJ1-1; weak D call: TRBD1 (6 bases). The ends were cut back, 6 bases at V and 1 base at J, with 15 bases in the middle. Germline CDR1 reads WSHSY; CDR2 reads SAAADI. The CDR3 consists of 15 residues. The CDR3 sequence: CASRETGTPNTEAFF. In nucleotides, the CDR3 is TGCGCCAGCAGAGAAACAGGGACCCCGAACACTGAAGCTTTCTTT.

V and J are TRBV19 and TRBJ2-7; 9 positions match TRBD1. Germline CDR1 reads LNHDA; CDR2 reads SQIVND (reference sequence). Trimming took 6 bases from V and 3 from J; bases not matched to a gene: 6. This CDR3 is 14 amino acids long. DNA of the CDR3: TGTGCCAGTAGCACCGGGACAGGGTTCTACGAGCAGTACTTC. This translates into CASSTGTGFYEQYF.

The table lists this clone with a count of one. The chain combines TRBV19 with TRBJ2-3; a weak D match, TRBD2 (6 bases). The CDR3 has 16 amino acids. Between the trimmed V and J ends, which lost 4 bases and 0 bases, there was a span of 14 bases. Germline CDR1 reads LNHDA; CDR2 reads SQIVND (reference sequence). The CDR3 here is CASSTRSGGSTDTQYF. In DNA form, the CDR3 reads TGTGCCAGTAGTACCCGATCAGGAGGGAGCACAGATACGCAGTATTTT.

The chain employs TRBV7-9 and TRBJ2-2; D gene ambiguous. Trimming stripped 5 bases from V and 5 bases from J, with 21 bases between. Germline CDR1 and CDR2: SEHNR and FQNEAQ (reference sequence). CDR3 size: 17 residues. CDR3 protein: CASSLLFRVPRTGELFF. CDR3 coding DNA: TGTGCCAGCAGCCTACTCTTCCGGGTCCCGAGGACCGGGGAGCTGTTTTTT. Supplemented by reference TRBV7-9 and TRBJ2-2, the full variable domain reads DTGVSQNPRHKITKRGQNVTFRCDPISEHNRLYWYRQTLGQGPEFLTYFQNEAQLEKSRLLSDRFSAERPKGSFSTLEIQRTEQGDSAMYLCASSLLFRVPRTGELFFGEGSRLTVL.

This chain connects TRBV9 to TRBJ1-3, with TRBD1 matching over 7 bases. CDR1 and CDR2 from the germline V gene are SGDLS and YYNGEE. The CDR3 is 15 residues long. The V and J ends lost 5 bases and 0 bases, in that order; junction bases with no gene match: 5. This chain's CDR3 is CASSSGDSSGNTIYF. The CDR3 DNA reads TGTGCCAGCAGTTCCGGGGACAGCTCTGGAAACACCATATATTTT.

The chain recombines TRBV7-2 with TRBJ2-7; tentative D call: TRBD1 (6 bases). V was clipped by 5 bases and J by 0 bases, with 8 bases between them. Looked up from germline, CDR1 is SGHTA and CDR2 is FQGNSA. This CDR3 has 13 amino acids. CDR3 coding DNA: TGTGCCAGCAGCGGGACATCCTCCTACGAGCAGTACTTC. As protein: CASSGTSSYEQYF.

The chain combines TRBV5-1 with TRBJ2-3; TRBD1 aligns across 9 bases. J lost 4 bases, V lost 1 base, and 10 bases had no gene match. The CDR3 is 17 amino acids. Per the germline V gene, CDR1 is SGHRS and CDR2 is YFSETQ. This chain's CDR3 is CASSLSGGQGPADTQYF. The DNA of the CDR3 is TGCGCCAGCAGCTTGTCAGGGGGACAGGGTCCCGCAGATACGCAGTATTTT.

This clone was counted between two and nine times. This rearrangement joins TRBV7-6 to TRBJ1-1, with 10 bases identical to TRBD1. The germline V gene encodes CDR1 SGHVS and CDR2 FNYEAQ. J was trimmed by 0 bases and V by 5 bases; bases with no gene match: 6. The CDR3 covers 16 residues. The CDR3 region is CASSPGTGALNTEAFF. CDR3 DNA: TGTGCCAGCAGCCCCGGGACAGGGGCGTTGAACACTGAAGCTTTCTTT.

This chain joins TRBV11-2 and TRBJ1-3, with D unresolved. This CDR3 has 14 residues. Germline V gene data show CDR1 as SGHAT and CDR2 as FQNNGV. The V and J ends lost 2 bases and 9 bases respectively, with 14 bases between them. The CDR3 protein is CASSLILGSGTIYF. The CDR3 DNA reads as TGTGCCAGCAGCTTAATTCTGGGATCAGGCACCATATATTTT.

This clone was observed a single time. The rearrangement joins TRBV2 to TRBJ1-5; D is unclear. CDR3 size: 17 residues. CDR1 and CDR2 (germline): SNHLY, FYNNEI. Deletions cut 1 base from V and 0 bases from J, with 13 bases between. The CDR3 loop is CASSEGQLKYSNQPQHF. The CDR3 DNA is TGTGCCAGCAGTGAAGGGCAGCTGAAATATAGCAATCAGCCCCAGCATTTT.

The chain is built from TRBV15 and TRBJ1-5; 7 bases agree with TRBD1. V gave up 3 bases and J gave up 7 bases; unmatched junction bases: 9. From germline, CDR1 is LNHNV and CDR2 YYDKDF (reference sequence). The CDR3 is made up of 15 amino acids. CDR3 loop: CATSRRPGTEQPQHF. The CDR3 DNA is TGTGCCACCAGCAGGCGGCCCGGGACAGAGCAGCCCCAGCATTTT.